A single sample gave rise to the 28 T cell receptor beta chains below, sequenced in a study of cytomegalovirus exposure and HLA in healthy donors (dated by TCRdb to about 2017). The library was prepared using the immunoSEQ multiplex PCR assay. A mixture of 60 forward primers for TCR Vbeta segments and 13 reverse primers for TCR Jbeta segments was used in the multiplex PCR. Here the immuneACCESS table is served through TCRdb, limited to in-frame sequences with V and J called. Missing clones are a known gap in these copies; in checked studies unresolved V genes cover under half, and the rest lacks a known reason. For this sample the table gives 120,000 or so clones, of which about 73% were detected only once. Over 5.5% of the sample lies in the top ten. The sequenced sample consisted of PBMCs. Receptor source: a woman in her 40s in good health and CMV-seronegative.

This sequence joins TRBV19 and TRBJ2-7; 7 bases are shared with TRBD2. The V and J ends lost 3 bases and 6 bases, in that order; junction bases with no gene match: 8. This CDR3 is 14 amino acids long. Germline V gene lookup returns CDR1 LNHDA and CDR2 SQIVND (reference sequence). The CDR3 bases are TGTGCCAGTAGTATTTTGGCGGGAGCTCGCGAGCAGTACTTC. Translation: CASSILAGAREQYF.

J is TRBJ2-7 and V is TRBV7-9, with TRBD2 identical over 9 bases. The CDR3 is 13 amino acids. CDR1 SEHNR and CDR2 FQNEAQ come from the germline V gene (reference sequence). J lost 3 bases, V lost 6 bases, and 3 bases had no gene match. The CDR3 sequence: CASRNSGSYEQYF. The DNA for the CDR3 is TGTGCCAGCAGAAATAGCGGGAGCTACGAGCAGTACTTC.

The chain uses TRBV28 and TRBJ2-2; 7 nucleotides line up with TRBD2. There are 18 residues in the CDR3. V lost 6 bases, J lost 1 base, and 14 bases stayed unmatched. Germline V lookup: CDR1 MDHEN, CDR2 SYDVKM. The CDR3 DNA reads as TGTGCCAGCAGCCTGGCGGGCGCGGGGGTCATGAACACCGGGGAGCTGTTTTTT. Translating gives CASSLAGAGVMNTGELFF. Full variable domain (missing parts from reference TRBV28 and TRBJ2-2): DVKVTQSSRYLVKRTGEKVFLECVQDMDHENMFWYRQDPGLGLRLIYFSYDVKMKEKGDIPEGYSVSREKKERFSLILESASTNQTSMYLCASSLAGAGVMNTGELFFGEGSRLTVL.

V usage is TRBV5-4 and J usage is TRBJ2-5, with TRBD2 matching over 9 bases. The V segment lost 0 bases and the J segment 5 bases; nucleotides outside the gene matches: 8. The CDR3 contains 16 residues. The germline CDR1 and CDR2 sequences are SGHNT and YYREEE (reference sequence). The CDR3 sequence: CASSLDSGSGTETQYF. The CDR3 nucleotides are TGTGCCAGCAGCTTGGATAGCGGGAGCGGTACGGAGACCCAGTACTTC.

The rearrangement links TRBV7-9 to TRBJ2-7; 7 bases fit TRBD1. V dropped 5 bases and J dropped 1; count of bases not matched to a gene: 5. Germline V gene data show CDR1 as SEHNR and CDR2 as FQNEAQ (reference sequence). This CDR3 region has 14 residues. The CDR3 DNA sequence: TGTGCCAGCAGCACCCGGGACAGTTCCTACGAGCAGTACTTC. Encoded protein: CASSTRDSSYEQYF. The whole variable domain, filled in from reference TRBV7-9 and TRBJ2-7, reads DTGVSQNPRHKITKRGQNVTFRCDPISEHNRLYWYRQTLGQGPEFLTYFQNEAQLEKSRLLSDRFSAERPKGSFSTLEIQRTEQGDSAMYLCASSTRDSSYEQYFGPGTRLTVT.

This clone was counted once. This rearrangement joins TRBV15 to TRBJ2-5, with D unresolved. TRBJ2-7 explains the end of the DNA better; the J call may be wrong. From germline, CDR1 is LNHNV and CDR2 YYDKDF (reference sequence). This CDR3 comprises 11 residues. CDR3 residues: CATYRSYEQYF. CDR3 sequence (DNA): TGTGCCACCTATCGCTCCTACGAGCAGTACTTC.

CDR3 in amino acids: CASSQVVEPTYEQYF. Written as DNA, the CDR3 is TGCGCCAGCAGCCAAGTTGTGGAGCCGACCTACGAGCAGTACTTC. J is TRBJ2-7 and V is TRBV4-1; D unresolved. CDR1 is MGHRA and CDR2 is YSYEKL in the germline V gene. The CDR3 runs 15 residues. V gave up 1 base and J gave up 2 bases, with 12 bases separating them.

This clone was counted only a few times. This chain joins TRBV27 and TRBJ2-3; 11 bases are a match to TRBD2. V lost 6 bases to trimming and J lost 5 bases; unmatched junction nucleotides: 7. Germline lookup yields CDR1 MNHEY and CDR2 SMNVEV (reference sequence). The CDR3 runs 15 residues. This chain's CDR3 is CASRGLAASEDTQYF. As DNA, the CDR3 is TGTGCCAGCAGGGGACTAGCGGCCAGTGAAGATACGCAGTATTTT.

This clone was recorded a few times. The V gene is TRBV19, the J gene TRBJ1-1, with D unresolved. The germline V gene encodes CDR1 LNHDA and CDR2 SQIVND (reference sequence). The CDR3 runs to 13 residues. V gave up 3 bases and J gave up 6 bases, with 11 bases separating them. The CDR3 region is CASSIAPGSEAFF. Written as DNA, the CDR3 is TGTGCCAGTAGTATTGCACCCGGGTCTGAAGCTTTCTTT.

Only a few counts were recorded for this clone. The rearrangement uses TRBV18 and TRBJ2-5; TRBD2 might be the D (5 bases). Looked up from germline, CDR1 is KGHSH and CDR2 is LQKENI. V was trimmed by 3 bases and J by 1 base, leaving 9 bases between them. The CDR3 contains 14 residues. The CDR3, as DNA: TGTGCCAGCTCACCCCCGGGAACCCAAGAGACCCAGTACTTC. Its translation: CASSPPGTQETQYF. Together with reference TRBV18 and TRBJ2-5, the CDR3 gives the full variable domain: NAGVMQNPRHLVRRRGQEARLRCSPMKGHSHVYWYRQLPEEGLKFMVYLQKENIIDESGMPKERFSAEFPKEGPSILRIQQVVRGDSAAYFCASSPPGTQETQYFGPGTRLLVL.

This sequence joins TRBV27 and TRBJ2-5; 7 nucleotides agree with TRBD2. This CDR3 has 16 amino acids. Looked up from germline, CDR1 is MNHEY and CDR2 is SMNVEV (reference sequence). The J segment lost 13 bases and the V segment lost 7 bases, leaving 24 bases of the junction unmatched. The CDR3: CASTTPGRGSLLTWYF. DNA for the CDR3: TGTGCCAGCACCACTCCAGGGCGGGGGAGCCTTCTTACTTGGTACTTC.

The genes are TRBV28 and TRBJ1-5; D is perhaps TRBD1 (5 bases). This CDR3 contains 13 residues. Germline values: CDR1 MDHEN, CDR2 SYDVKM. Trimming left V 4 bases short and J 9 bases short, with 13 bases between. CDR3 region: CASSSIQVTPQHF. The CDR3 region has the DNA TGTGCCAGCAGTTCCATACAGGTTACGCCCCAGCATTTT.

The chain recombines TRBV4-1 with TRBJ2-1; 7 nucleotides agree with TRBD2. From germline, CDR1 is MGHRA and CDR2 YSYEKL. This CDR3 is built from 13 residues. With 4 bases clipped from V and 8 bases from J, the junction kept 5 bases outside the gene matches. The CDR3 sequence: CASSPGLKDEQFF. CDR3 sequence (DNA): TGCGCCAGCAGCCCGGGACTAAAGGATGAGCAGTTCTTC.

The chain combines TRBV27 with TRBJ2-7; TRBD2 might be the D (5 bases). Trimming took off 8 bases at V and 3 bases at J, with 14 bases between the two ends. This CDR3 contains 13 residues. Germline loops: CDR1 MNHEY, CDR2 SMNVEV (reference sequence). This CDR3 reads CASGAGHNYEQYF. Here the CDR3 DNA reads TGTGCCAGCGGTGCGGGTCACAACTACGAGCAGTACTTC.

This clone has just one count. The CDR3 reads CASSLQGADTQYF. In DNA, the CDR3 is TGCGCCAGCAGCTTGCAGGGGGCGGATACGCAGTATTTT. The gene calls are TRBV5-1 and TRBJ2-3; TRBD1 aligns across 8 bases. CDR1 is SGHRS and CDR2 is YFSETQ in the germline V gene. V was clipped by 1 base and J by 6 bases; unmatched bases: 1. This CDR3 spans 13 amino acids.

This clone was picked up one time. This chain connects TRBV19 to TRBJ2-7; 9 positions match TRBD1. The CDR3 sequence is 14 residues long. After removal of 10 bases from V and 2 bases from J, the junction contained 9 bases not matched to a gene. Germline values: CDR1 LNHDA, CDR2 SQIVND (reference sequence). The CDR3 DNA reads as TGTGCCACCACAGCCGGGACAGGGACCTACGAGCAGTACTTC. Encoded protein: CATTAGTGTYEQYF.

This chain links TRBV12-5 with TRBJ2-3, with D maybe TRBD2 (5 bases). Looked up from germline, CDR1 is LGHNT and CDR2 is FRNRAP. Trimming pared 0 bases from V and 8 bases from J, leaving 6 bases between. The CDR3 runs 12 residues. CDR3 amino acids: CASGLVRGTQYF. CDR3 in DNA: TGTGCTAGTGGTTTGGTACGGGGTACGCAGTATTTT.

V gene TRBV28 combines with J gene TRBJ1-2, with TRBD1 as a possible D gene (5 bases). CDR1 is MDHEN and CDR2 is SYDVKM in the germline V gene. The CDR3 consists of 18 residues. V dropped 5 bases and J dropped 0 bases, with 22 bases sitting between them. The CDR3, as DNA: TGTGCCAGCAGTCCAGCGGGCCTCGGGGGGACGGCTAACTATGGCTACACCTTC. It yields the protein CASSPAGLGGTANYGYTF.

This clone appeared a single time. V gene TRBV5-1 combines with J gene TRBJ1-4; D is unresolved. Germline loops: CDR1 SGHRS, CDR2 YFSETQ. The CDR3 spans 14 residues. V was cut by 0 bases and J by 7 bases, with 10 bases left in between. The CDR3 DNA follows: TGCGCCAGCAGCTTGGGCGGTGGAACTGAAAAACTGTTTTTT. Its protein product is CASSLGGGTEKLFF.

V usage is TRBV6-6 and J usage is TRBJ2-4, with no clear D. This CDR3 region has 13 residues. Trimming removed 7 bases at V and 1 base at J, with 8 bases between. Germline V gene lookup returns CDR1 MNHNY and CDR2 SVGAGI (reference sequence). The CDR3 region is CASTPRAKNIQYF. For the CDR3, the DNA is TGTGCCAGCACCCCCAGGGCCAAAAACATTCAGTACTTC.

The genes are TRBV28 and TRBJ1-4; tentative D call: TRBD1 (6 bases). V lost 8 bases and J lost 8, with 12 bases in between. The CDR3 runs 12 residues. The germline CDR1 and CDR2 sequences are MDHEN and SYDVKM. The CDR3 coding sequence is TGTGCCAGCGGGGGCAGGGTCGAAAAACTGTTTTTT. This sequence encodes CASGGRVEKLFF.

Concerning this clone itself: Relative to the germline gene, one junction end is altered; a read error may explain this. The chain links TRBV6-7 to TRBJ1-5; 9 bases fit TRBD1. TRBV6-7 has ORF status, its function being uncertain. The CDR3 has 20 residues. Here the CDR3 DNA reads TGTGCCAGCAGTTACCCTCATCTACTCGGGACAGGGCTTCGAAATCGGCCCCAGCATTTT. Protein product: CASSYPHLLGTGLRNRPQHF.

This chain uses TRBV5-1 with TRBJ2-2; a weak D match, TRBD2 (7 bases). Trimming left V 4 bases short and J 6 bases short, with 19 bases between. CDR1 is SGHRS, CDR2 YFSETQ, per germline. The CDR3 runs to 16 residues. The CDR3: CASSPRGGQNPGELFF. In nucleotides, the CDR3 is TGCGCCAGCAGCCCAAGGGGGGGTCAGAATCCCGGGGAGCTGTTTTTT.

This CDR3 is CASSLSDTEAFF. The DNA of the CDR3 is TGTGCCAGCAGTCTTTCGGACACTGAAGCTTTCTTT. The chain links TRBV6-5 to TRBJ1-1; D remains unclear. The CDR3 length is 12 residues. The germline CDR1 and CDR2 sequences are MNHEY and SVGAGI. The V and J ends lost 5 bases and 3 bases respectively, with 7 bases between them.

The genes are TRBV5-4 and TRBJ1-1; tentative D call: TRBD1 (5 bases). CDR1 SGHNT and CDR2 YYREEE come from the germline V gene (reference sequence). V was clipped by 1 base and J by 5 bases, with 9 bases between them. CDR3 size: 13 residues. For the CDR3, the DNA is TGTGCCAGCAGCTTGAATCAGGGAACTGAAGCTTTCTTT. It encodes CASSLNQGTEAFF.

The chain joins TRBV7-9 to TRBJ2-5; D is perhaps TRBD1 (6 bases). CDR3 size: 12 residues. Germline V gives CDR1 SEHNR, CDR2 FQNEAQ (reference sequence). V was pared by 5 bases and J by 5 bases, with 9 bases between. The CDR3 region has the DNA TGTGCCAGCAGCGTGCAGGGGGAGACCCAGTACTTC. Its protein product is CASSVQGETQYF.

V gene TRBV4-2 combines with J gene TRBJ1-3; D remains ambiguous. In germline, CDR1 is LGHNA, CDR2 YNFKEQ. CDR3 length equals 14 residues. Deletions cut 0 bases from V and 7 bases from J, with 10 bases between. In nucleotides, the CDR3 is TGTGCCAGCAGCCAAGAGAACGCCGGGAACACCATATATTTT. It specifies CASSQENAGNTIYF.

This clone was counted only a few times. The V and J genes are TRBV4-2 and TRBJ2-2; TRBD2 matches 9 bases. CDR3 length: 17 amino acids. The germline CDR1 and CDR2 sequences are LGHNA and YNFKEQ. With 1 base clipped from V and 3 bases from J, the junction kept 6 bases outside the gene matches. The CDR3 DNA reads TGTGCCAGCAGCCAAGTTGCCGGGACTAGCTACACCGGGGAGCTGTTTTTT. This gives the protein CASSQVAGTSYTGELFF.